Shown below are 30 T cell receptor beta chains from a single sample sequenced in a study of CD8 T cells in ankylosing spondylitis. These receptors are not linked to any known antigen. Study results and caveats: Roughly eight highly homologous variants made up a TCR beta motif that seemed to typify ankylosing spondylitis blood.

TCRdb reanalysed the 5' RACE reads using MiXCR and keeps one entry per CDR3 protein. The table includes about 330,000 distinct CDR3 sequences, approximately 8% detected once. The specimen sequenced was blood, either unsorted or a sorted T cell fraction (not recorded which). Receptor source: a male donor with ankylosing spondylitis.

This clonotype was seen at least ten times. This chain connects TRBV2 to TRBJ2-7, with 9 positions matching TRBD1. J gave up 3 bases and V 4 bases, and 4 bases lay outside the gene matches. The length of the CDR3 is 14 residues. CDR1 and CDR2 from the germline V gene are SNHLY and FYNNEI. The CDR3 nucleotides are TGTGCCAGCAGTGCTGACAGGGGGATCTACGAGCAGTACTTC. The encoded protein is CASSADRGIYEQYF. Combining the CDR3 with reference TRBV2 and TRBJ2-7 gives the whole variable domain EPEVTQTPSHQVTQMGQEVILRCVPISNHLYFYWYRQILGQKVEFLVSFYNNEISEKSEIFDDQFSVERPDGSNFTLKIRSTKLEDSAMYFCASSADRGIYEQYFGPGTRLTVT.

J is TRBJ2-3 and V is TRBV29-1; no reliable D call. Trimming removed 5 bases at V and 1 base at J, with 10 bases between. Germline CDR1 and CDR2: SQVTM and ANQGSEA. This CDR3 is built from 13 residues. CDR3: CSVLGFGTDTQYF. The CDR3 nucleotides read TGCAGCGTTCTGGGGTTTGGCACAGATACGCAGTATTTT.

This clonotype was observed many times. This rearrangement joins TRBV12-3 or TRBV12-4 to TRBJ2-2; D possibly corresponds to TRBD1 (5 bases). The length of the CDR3 is 15 residues. Trimming left V 2 bases short and J 1 base short, with 8 bases between. The CDR3 DNA is TGTGCCAGCAGTTTAAGACAGAGGAACACCGGGGAGCTGTTTTTT. This sequence encodes CASSLRQRNTGELFF.

This clonotype has a handful of counts. The chain carries TRBV7-9 and TRBJ2-7; D remains unclear. The CDR3 spans 15 residues. The germline gives CDR1 SEHNR, CDR2 FQNEAQ (reference sequence). Trimming left V 2 bases short and J 0 bases short, with 11 bases between. CDR3 DNA: TGTGCCAGCAGCTTATCTGCAGTGAGCTCCTACGAGCAGTACTTC. Its translation is CASSLSAVSSYEQYF.

This clonotype has only a few counts. The chain recombines TRBV19 with TRBJ2-1; tentatively, D is TRBD1 (8 bases). The CDR3 spans 18 residues. Germline CDR1 is LNHDA and CDR2 is SQIVND (reference sequence). V was shortened by 6 bases and J by 3 bases, with 24 bases between the two germline ends. The CDR3 DNA follows: TGTGCCAGTAGCCGACAGGGGCAAAGCGGGACCTTCTACAATGAGCAGTTCTTC. Translation gives CASSRQGQSGTFYNEQFF.

This clonotype was seen ten or more times. This chain connects TRBV29-1 to TRBJ2-1; perhaps TRBD2 as D (5 bases). Deletions cut 6 bases from V and 4 bases from J, with 13 bases between. This CDR3 region has 13 residues. Germline assignment: CDR1 SQVTM and CDR2 ANQGSEA. This CDR3 is CSVGSERYNEQFF. DNA of the CDR3: TGCAGCGTGGGTAGCGAGAGATACAATGAGCAGTTCTTC.

This clonotype was seen a handful of times. Here the CDR3 DNA reads TGCAGTGCAGTACTAGCGGGAGGCTCCTACAATGAGCAGTTCTTC. Encoded protein: CSAVLAGGSYNEQFF. This chain uses TRBV20-1 with TRBJ2-1, with 12 bases that match TRBD2. V trimming: 6 bases; J trimming: 0 bases; junction bases outside the gene matches: 3. The CDR3 is 15 amino acids. Germline CDR1 and CDR2: DFQATT and SNEGSKA (reference sequence).

This clonotype was detected a few times. The chain uses TRBV5-1 and TRBJ2-3, with 7 bases fitting TRBD1. V lost 3 bases and J lost 2; bases outside the gene matches: 6. CDR1 and CDR2 (germline): SGHRS, YFSETQ. The CDR3 sequence is 15 residues long. CDR3 coding DNA: TGCGCCAGCAGCTCCTTTGGGACAGCCACAGATACGCAGTATTTT. Translation gives CASSSFGTATDTQYF.

This clonotype was seen more than once but under ten times. The chain uses TRBV9 and TRBJ2-2, with D possibly TRBD1 on 5 matching bases. Germline CDR1 reads SGDLS; CDR2 reads YYNGEE. V dropped 0 bases and J dropped 6 bases, with 15 bases sitting between them. CDR3 length equals 16 residues. DNA of the CDR3: TGTGCCAGCAGCGTAGAGGGGTCATGGGTCGCCGGGGAGCTGTTTTTT. This gives the protein CASSVEGSWVAGELFF.

This clonotype has a handful of counts. V and J are TRBV20-1 and TRBJ2-1, with TRBD2 matching 14 bases. The CDR3 loop spans 15 amino acids. The junction had 4 bases not matched to a gene; V was cut back by 2 bases and J by 7 bases. In germline, CDR1 is DFQATT, CDR2 SNEGSKA (reference sequence). The CDR3 sequence: CSARPGTSGRNEQFF. The CDR3 DNA sequence: TGCAGTGCTAGACCCGGGACTAGCGGGAGAAATGAGCAGTTCTTC.

The chain carries TRBV7-9 and TRBJ1-4; D gene unclear. V lost 1 base, J lost 4 bases, and 7 bases lay in between. This CDR3 region has 14 residues. The germline V gene encodes CDR1 SEHNR and CDR2 FQNEAQ (reference sequence). The CDR3 nucleotides read TGTGCCAGCAGCTTAGTCGGCGGTAATGAAAAACTGTTTTTT. Amino acid sequence: CASSLVGGNEKLFF.

This clonotype was seen only a few times. The chain employs TRBV18 and TRBJ1-1; D is ambiguous. Trimming took 3 bases from V and 1 from J, leaving 9 bases between them. The CDR3 has 14 amino acids. Germline-derived CDR1 and CDR2 are KGHSH and LQKENI. CDR3 residues: CASSPRARNTEAFF. CDR3 nucleotide sequence: TGTGCCAGCTCACCGCGTGCGAGGAACACTGAAGCTTTCTTT.

The V and J genes are TRBV4-2 and TRBJ2-7; 9 nucleotides agree with TRBD1. CDR1 and CDR2 (germline): LGHNA, YNFKEQ. The CDR3 consists of 15 residues. With V trimmed by 0 bases and J by 3 bases, 3 bases remained unmatched. The CDR3: CASSQEATGGYEQYF. In DNA, the CDR3 is TGTGCCAGCAGCCAAGAAGCGACAGGGGGCTACGAGCAGTACTTC.

This clonotype has a count of ten or more. This chain links TRBV12-3 or TRBV12-4 with TRBJ2-1; D is uncertain. This CDR3 is built from 14 residues. Trimming shortened V by 7 bases and J by 7 bases, and 17 bases separated the two germline ends. The CDR3 DNA is TGTGCCAGCAAAGAGAGGTTGAGTTCGAATGAGCAGTTCTTC. Its translation: CASKERLSSNEQFF.

The chain links TRBV10-3 to TRBJ2-7; 9 bases line up with TRBD1. V dropped 6 bases and J dropped 0; count of bases not matched to a gene: 3. Germline CDR1 reads ENHRY; CDR2 reads SYGVKD. The CDR3 is made up of 14 amino acids. This chain's CDR3 is CAIRRDRDSYEQYF. The CDR3 DNA sequence: TGTGCCATCAGACGGGACAGGGACTCCTACGAGCAGTACTTC.

V is TRBV12-3 or TRBV12-4 and J is TRBJ2-2; D is unclear. Trimming pared 3 bases from V and 5 bases from J, leaving 13 bases between. This CDR3 is built from 15 residues. The CDR3 loop reads CASSLRNRATGELFF. The CDR3, as DNA: TGTGCCAGCAGTTTGCGAAATAGGGCGACCGGGGAGCTGTTTTTT.

Only a few counts were recorded for this clonotype. J is TRBJ2-3 and V is TRBV2; D unclear. This CDR3 region has 15 residues. With 2 bases removed from V and 0 bases from J, the gap between germline ends came to 9 bases. From germline, CDR1 is SNHLY and CDR2 FYNNEI. Here the CDR3 DNA reads TGTGCCAGCAGTGAACTAGACCTAAGCACAGATACGCAGTATTTT. It yields the protein CASSELDLSTDTQYF.

This chain joins TRBV7-2 and TRBJ2-1; D possibly uses TRBD1 or TRBD2 (5 bases each). With 2 bases removed from V and 4 bases from J, the gap between germline ends came to 12 bases. Germline V gene data show CDR1 as SGHTA and CDR2 as FQGNSA. This CDR3 comprises 15 residues. CDR3 sequence (DNA): TGTGCCAGCAGCTTATCCGGGGCTCCATACAATGAGCAGTTCTTC. Protein sequence: CASSLSGAPYNEQFF. Using reference TRBV7-2 and TRBJ2-1 for the parts outside the CDR3, the full variable domain is GAGVSQSPSNKVTEKGKDVELRCDPISGHTALYWYRQSLGQGLEFLIYFQGNSAPDKSGLPSDRFSAERTGGSVSTLTIQRTQQEDSAVYLCASSLSGAPYNEQFFGPGTRLTVL.

This chain joins TRBV6-1 and TRBJ1-4; 9 bases agree with TRBD1. The V segment lost 6 bases and the J segment 11 bases; nucleotides outside the gene matches: 10. The CDR3 has 14 residues. The V gene's germline CDR1 is MNHNS and CDR2 SASEGT. CDR3 residues: CASRKPGTGSKLFF. The CDR3 region has the DNA TGTGCCAGCAGGAAGCCCGGGACAGGGTCCAAACTGTTTTTT.

This clonotype was seen many times. The junction and the germline gene differ at one end; a read error may be behind it. V usage is TRBV29-1 and J usage is TRBJ2-1; D uncertain. Germline loops: CDR1 SQVTM, CDR2 ANQGSEA. The CDR3 has 14 residues. The CDR3 DNA reads as TGCAGCGTTGAGGTTAGCCGTTCTTACAATGAGCAGTTTTTC. Residues: CSVEVSRSYNEQFF.

This chain joins TRBV9 and TRBJ2-5; D gene unclear. This CDR3 has 14 residues. The V gene's germline CDR1 is SGDLS and CDR2 YYNGEE. Trimming pared 4 bases from V and 0 bases from J, leaving 10 bases between. CDR3 sequence (DNA): TGTGCCAGCAGCAAAATGTCGTACCAAGAGACCCAGTACTTC. Its protein product is CASSKMSYQETQYF. Full variable domain (remainder filled in from reference TRBV9 and TRBJ2-5): DSGVTQTPKHLITATGQRVTLRCSPRSGDLSVYWYQQSLDQGLQFLIQYYNGEERAKGNILERFSAQQFPDLHSELNLSSLELGDSALYFCASSKMSYQETQYFGPGTRLLVL.

This clonotype was seen many times. The gene calls are TRBV27 and TRBJ1-1; 7 nucleotides line up with TRBD1. Germline V CDR1 and CDR2: MNHEY, SMNVEV (reference sequence). The V and J ends lost 2 bases and 2 bases, in that order; junction bases with no gene match: 5. This CDR3 contains 15 residues. CDR3 region: CASSLTYRGNTEAFF. Written as DNA, the CDR3 is TGTGCCAGCAGTTTAACATACAGGGGAAACACTGAAGCTTTCTTT.

Only a few counts were recorded for this clonotype. The rearrangement links TRBV7-8 to TRBJ1-2, with D hard to call. The ends were cut back, 5 bases at V and 3 bases at J, with 13 bases in the middle. Germline-derived CDR1 and CDR2 are SGHVS and FQNEAQ. The CDR3 runs 14 residues. CDR3 amino acids: CASSRPAPHYGYTF. The CDR3 nucleotides read TGTGCCAGCAGCCGCCCAGCGCCCCACTATGGCTACACCTTC. Combining the CDR3 with reference TRBV7-8 and TRBJ1-2 gives the whole variable domain GAGVSQSPRYKVAKRGQDVALRCDPISGHVSLFWYQQALGQGPEFLTYFQNEAQLDKSGLPSDRFFAERPEGSVSTLKIQRTQQEDSAVYLCASSRPAPHYGYTFGSGTRLTVV.

The V and J genes are TRBV5-1 and TRBJ2-3, with unresolved D. Germline-derived CDR1 and CDR2 are SGHRS and YFSETQ. CDR3 length: 14 residues. Trimming took 0 bases from V and 6 from J, leaving 11 bases between them. This CDR3 reads CASSLGADWDTQYF. As DNA, the CDR3 is TGCGCCAGCAGCTTGGGGGCGGATTGGGATACGCAGTATTTT.

This clonotype was seen at least ten times. The gene calls are TRBV27 and TRBJ2-7; TRBD1 matches 9 bases. J gave up 6 bases and V 6 bases, and 3 bases lay outside the gene matches. CDR1 and CDR2 from the germline V gene are MNHEY and SMNVEV (reference sequence). There are 12 residues in the CDR3. CDR3 DNA sequence: TGTGCCAGCAGGGGGACAGGGTCCGAGCAGTACTTC. This translates into CASRGTGSEQYF.

The chain uses TRBV5-1 and TRBJ2-1; no clear D. From germline, CDR1 is SGHRS and CDR2 YFSETQ. The CDR3 runs 13 residues. V lost 1 base and J 10 bases, leaving 12 bases between the germline ends. The CDR3, as DNA: TGCGCCAGCAGCTTGCGGGCCGTGAAGGAGCAGTTCTTC. This gives the protein CASSLRAVKEQFF.

The table lists this clonotype with many counts. V usage is TRBV29-1 and J usage is TRBJ1-1; 8 bases are a match to TRBD1. The CDR3 has 16 amino acids. CDR1 and CDR2 (germline): SQVTM, ANQGSEA. With V trimmed by 1 base and J by 4 bases, 11 bases remained unmatched. The CDR3 DNA sequence: TGCAGCGTTGAAGGGACGATGGACAGGGCGGGCACTGAAGCTTTCTTT. It encodes CSVEGTMDRAGTEAFF.

There are a few counts of this clonotype. This chain uses TRBV4-3 with TRBJ1-2; D is perhaps TRBD1 (5 bases). CDR3 length: 12 amino acids. Germline V lookup: CDR1 LGHNA, CDR2 YSLEER. V was cut by 0 bases and J by 9 bases, with 8 bases left in between. The CDR3 nucleotides are TGCGCCAGCAGCCAAGATTGGGGACGCTACACCTTC. This gives the protein CASSQDWGRYTF.

A few counts support this clonotype. This chain connects TRBV6-2 or TRBV6-3 to TRBJ2-5; the D is unclear. Germline V gene data show CDR1 as MNHEY and CDR2 as SVGEGT. Trimming stripped 7 bases from V and 5 bases from J, with 11 bases between. CDR3 length: 12 residues. CDR3 amino acids: CASKGTTETQYF. Here the CDR3 DNA reads TGTGCCAGCAAGGGAACCACGGAGACCCAGTACTTC.

This clonotype showed up many times. The chain links TRBV5-6 to TRBJ2-7, with D possibly TRBD1 on 6 matching bases. The V gene's germline CDR1 is SGHDT and CDR2 YYEEEE. This CDR3 has 15 residues. V lost 4 bases to trimming and J lost 6 bases, with 20 bases between them. In DNA form, the CDR3 reads TGTGCCAGCAGCCATGGCAGGGGATACGCTACCGAGCAGTACTTC. This translates into CASSHGRGYATEQYF. Together with reference TRBV5-6 and TRBJ2-7, the CDR3 gives the full variable domain: DAGVTQSPTHLIKTRGQQVTLRCSPKSGHDTVSWYQQALGQGPQFIFQYYEEEERQRGNFPDRFSGHQFPNYSSELNVNALLLGDSALYLCASSHGRGYATEQYFGPGTRLTVT.